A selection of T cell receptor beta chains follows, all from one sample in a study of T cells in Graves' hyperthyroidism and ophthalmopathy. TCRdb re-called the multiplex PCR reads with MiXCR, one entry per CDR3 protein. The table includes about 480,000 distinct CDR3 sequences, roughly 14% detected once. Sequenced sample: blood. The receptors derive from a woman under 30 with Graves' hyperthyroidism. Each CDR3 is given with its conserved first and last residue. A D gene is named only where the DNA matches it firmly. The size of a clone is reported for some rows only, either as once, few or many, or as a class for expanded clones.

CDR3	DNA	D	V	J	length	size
CASSQDWMSSYNSPLHF	TGTGCCAGCAGCCAAGATTGGATGAGCTCCTATAATTCACCCCTCCACTTT	-	TRBV3-1	TRBJ1-6	17	few
CASSTGTSLNEQFF	TGTGCCAGCAGTACCGGGACTTCCCTCAATGAGCAGTTCTTC	-	TRBV12-3/TRBV12-4	TRBJ2-1	14	-
CASSQDFRVGNTEAFF	TGTGCCAGCAGCCAAGATTTTAGGGTCGGGAACACTGAAGCTTTCTTT	-	TRBV14	TRBJ1-1	16	many
CAISEPSSGSGTEELFF	TGTGCCATCAGTGAGCCTTCTAGCGGGAGTGGGACCGAGGAGCTGTTTTTT	TRBD2	TRBV10-3	TRBJ2-2	17	few
CSATNQETQYF	TGCAGTGCTACCAACCAAGAGACCCAGTACTTC	-	TRBV20-1	TRBJ2-5	11	many
CSVGDNSWFTDTQYF	TGCAGCGTTGGAGATAATAGCTGGTTCACAGATACGCAGTATTTT	-	TRBV29-1	TRBJ2-3	15	many
CAISRQGANTEAFF	TGTGCCATCAGCAGACAGGGGGCGAACACTGAAGCTTTCTTT	TRBD1	TRBV10-3	TRBJ1-1	14	many
CASSPQRTEAFF	TGTGCCAGCTCACCCCAGAGGACTGAAGCTTTCTTT	-	TRBV18	TRBJ1-1	12	many
CASSLVDSRGETQYF	TGTGCCAGCAGCTTGGTGGACAGTCGGGGGGAGACCCAGTACTTC	-	TRBV5-5	TRBJ2-5	15	-
CASSMRERVYEQYF	TGTGCCAGTAGTATGCGGGAGAGGGTCTACGAGCAGTACTTC	TRBD2	TRBV19	TRBJ2-7	14	many
CATSRGEQETQYF	TGTGCCACCAGCAGAGGGGAGCAAGAGACCCAGTACTTC	-	TRBV15	TRBJ2-5	13	many
CASSRDGAGVTGELFF	TGCGCCAGCAGCCGCGACGGGGCAGGCGTCACCGGGGAGCTGTTTTTT	-	TRBV5-1	TRBJ2-2	16	many
CSARDVGPNTGELFF	TGCAGTGCTAGAGATGTGGGACCCAACACCGGGGAGCTGTTTTTT	-	TRBV20-1	TRBJ2-2	15	many
CSAQSGTSGGGYEQYF	TGCAGTGCTCAAAGCGGGACTAGCGGGGGGGGCTACGAGCAGTACTTC	TRBD2	TRBV20-1	TRBJ2-7	16	many
CASSPRQDLGFF	TGTGCCAGCAGCCCCAGACAGGACCTAGGGTTCTTC	-	TRBV11-1	TRBJ2-1	12	many
CASSQEKLQPSNTGELFF	TGTGCCAGCAGCCAAGAGAAGTTACAGCCCTCGAACACCGGGGAGCTGTTTTTT	-	TRBV3-1	TRBJ2-2	18	-
CASSRDSSTGGNSPLHF	TGTGCCAGCAGTCGCGATTCGTCGACGGGGGGAAATTCACCCCTCCACTTT	-	TRBV6-1	TRBJ1-6	17	many
CASSFGSGAYEQYF	TGTGCCAGCAGTTTTGGGAGCGGAGCCTACGAGCAGTACTTC	-	TRBV12-3/TRBV12-4	TRBJ2-7	14	many
CASSEAGLADNNEQLF	TGTGCCAGCAGTGAAGCGGGACTAGCGGATAACAATGAGCAGCTCTTC	TRBD2	TRBV6-1	TRBJ2-1	16	-
CASRPGLAGYNEQFF	TGTGCCAGCAGACCTGGACTAGCGGGATACAATGAGCAGTTCTTC	TRBD2	TRBV12-3/TRBV12-4	TRBJ2-1	15	many
CASSPLPGGRKLFF	TGTGCCAGCAGCCCTCTACCAGGAGGACGAAAACTGTTTTTT	-	TRBV28	TRBJ1-4	14	many
CASRQEGSPLHF	TGTGCCAGTCGGCAGGAAGGTTCACCCCTCCACTTT	-	TRBV9	TRBJ1-6	12	many
CSASDPSGRTDTQYF	TGCAGTGCTAGTGATCCTAGCGGGAGAACAGATACGCAGTATTTT	TRBD2	TRBV20-1	TRBJ2-3	15	many